The 7 T cell receptor beta chains below come from one sample, sequenced in a study of T cells in Graves' hyperthyroidism and ophthalmopathy. Amplification of TCR beta CDR3 regions was performed using RNA transcripts as template. Initially, a first-round RT-PCR of the TCR CDR3 employed the HTBI primer set. TCRdb fed the multiplex PCR reads into MiXCR, producing one record per CDR3 protein. Found here are some 300,000 distinct CDR3 sequences, around 17% of them singletons; the top ten hold approximately 33%. Specimen: blood. These receptors all stem from a man aged 25-45 years with Graves' hyperthyroidism.

This clonotype was recorded many times. The genes are TRBV5-1 and TRBJ2-4; D is perhaps TRBD2 (7 bases). The germline V and J ends were trimmed by 3 bases and 8 bases, with 15 bases remaining between them. CDR1 SGHRS and CDR2 YFSETQ come from the germline V gene. The CDR3 is 14 residues long. CDR3 in DNA: TGCGCCAGCAGCTCACGGGGGGCCGGGGACATTCAGTACTTC. Amino acids: CASSSRGAGDIQYF.

This clonotype has a count of ten or more. V is TRBV6-1 and J is TRBJ1-5; D not resolved. This CDR3 has 12 amino acids. CDR1 and CDR2 (germline): MNHNS, SASEGT. Trimming removed 1 base from V and 11 bases from J, with 9 bases in between. The DNA for the CDR3 is TGTGCCAGCAGTGAAGTTGGCCTTTCCCAGCATTTT. Translation gives CASSEVGLSQHF.

To note about this clonotype: At one of its ends the junction is not consistent with the germline gene, which may arise from a read error. This chain links TRBV11-2 with TRBJ2-5, with 7 nucleotides matching TRBD2. CDR1 is SGHAT and CDR2 is FQNNGV in the germline V gene. The length of the CDR3 is 16 residues. Written as DNA, the CDR3 is TGTGCCGGCAGCCGAAATTATCTAGCGGAATGGGAGACCCAGTACTTC. Translated: CAGSRNYLAEWETQYF.

The CDR3 nucleotides read TGTGCCAGCAGCGGGGAGCGGGAGGGTTACAATGAGCAGTTCTTC. Its protein product is CASSGEREGYNEQFF. The chain uses TRBV7-9 and TRBJ2-1; TRBD2 matches at 10 bases. The CDR3 loop spans 15 amino acids. CDR1 is SEHNR, CDR2 FQNEAQ, per germline (reference sequence). J gave up 4 bases and V 5 bases, and 5 bases lay outside the gene matches.

This clonotype was seen at least ten times. The rearrangement joins TRBV12-3 or TRBV12-4 to TRBJ2-5; either TRBD1 or TRBD2 may fit D (6 bases each). This CDR3 spans 16 amino acids. V was shortened by 7 bases and J by 4 bases, with 22 bases between the two germline ends. CDR3 coding DNA: TGTGCCAGCACTAAAGAGAATCGGGGGCCGGGAGAGACCCAGTACTTC. It encodes CASTKENRGPGETQYF.

The rearrangement joins TRBV2 to TRBJ1-5; D call uncertain. The V gene lost 9 bases and the J gene lost 0 bases, with 12 bases spanning the gap. This CDR3 is 14 amino acids long. Germline assignment: CDR1 SNHLY and CDR2 FYNNEI. CDR3 sequence (DNA): TGTGCCAGATCTGAGGGCGATAGCAATCAGCCCCAGCATTTT. This encodes CARSEGDSNQPQHF.

This clonotype was observed at least ten times. The chain has TRBV5-1 and TRBJ2-3; TRBD1 might be the D (5 bases). V was cut by 3 bases and J by 4 bases, with 6 bases left in between. This CDR3 comprises 12 residues. Germline lookup yields CDR1 SGHRS and CDR2 YFSETQ. CDR3 sequence: CASSSTADTQYF. The DNA of the CDR3 is TGCGCCAGCAGCTCGACAGCAGATACGCAGTATTTT. The variable domain in full, completed from reference TRBV5-1 and TRBJ2-3, reads KAGVTQTPRYLIKTRGQQVTLSCSPISGHRSVSWYQQTPGQGLQFLFEYFSETQRNKGNFPGRFSGRQFSNSRSEMNVSTLELGDSALYLCASSSTADTQYFGPGTRLTVL.